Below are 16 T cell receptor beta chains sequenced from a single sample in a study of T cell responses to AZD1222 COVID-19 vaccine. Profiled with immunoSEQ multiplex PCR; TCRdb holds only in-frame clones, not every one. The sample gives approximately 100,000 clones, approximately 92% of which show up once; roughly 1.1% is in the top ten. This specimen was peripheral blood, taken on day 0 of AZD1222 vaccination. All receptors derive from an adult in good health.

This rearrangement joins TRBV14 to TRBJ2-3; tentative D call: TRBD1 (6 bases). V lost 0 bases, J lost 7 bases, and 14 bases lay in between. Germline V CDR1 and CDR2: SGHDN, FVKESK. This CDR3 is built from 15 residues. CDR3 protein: CASSQDYRAANTQYF. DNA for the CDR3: TGTGCCAGCAGCCAAGATTACAGGGCGGCGAATACGCAGTATTTT. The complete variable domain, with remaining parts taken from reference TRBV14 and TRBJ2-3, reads EAGVTQFPSHSVIEKGQTVTLRCDPISGHDNLYWYRRVMGKEIKFLLHFVKESKQDESGMPNNRFLAERTGGTYSTLKVQPAELEDSGVYFCASSQDYRAANTQYFGPGTRLTVL.

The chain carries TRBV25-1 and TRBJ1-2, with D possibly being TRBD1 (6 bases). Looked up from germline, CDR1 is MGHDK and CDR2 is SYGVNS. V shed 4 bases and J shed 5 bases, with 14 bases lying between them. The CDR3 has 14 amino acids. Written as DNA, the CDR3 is TGTGCCAGCAGTGGGCCGGGACAAGATTATGGCTACACCTTC. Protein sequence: CASSGPGQDYGYTF.

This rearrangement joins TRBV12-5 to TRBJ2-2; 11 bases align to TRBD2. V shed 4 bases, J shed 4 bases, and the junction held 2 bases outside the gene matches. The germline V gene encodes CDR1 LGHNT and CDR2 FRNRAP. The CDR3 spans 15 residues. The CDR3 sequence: CASGSLAGVTGELFF. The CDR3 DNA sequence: TGTGCTAGTGGTTCACTAGCGGGGGTCACCGGGGAGCTGTTTTTT.

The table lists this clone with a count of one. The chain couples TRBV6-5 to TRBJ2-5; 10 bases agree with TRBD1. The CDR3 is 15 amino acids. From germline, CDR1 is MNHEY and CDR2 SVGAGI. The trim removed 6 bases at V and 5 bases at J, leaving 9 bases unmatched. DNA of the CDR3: TGTGCCAGCAGACAGGGGACAGGGGTTGGTGAGACCCAGTACTTC. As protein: CASRQGTGVGETQYF.

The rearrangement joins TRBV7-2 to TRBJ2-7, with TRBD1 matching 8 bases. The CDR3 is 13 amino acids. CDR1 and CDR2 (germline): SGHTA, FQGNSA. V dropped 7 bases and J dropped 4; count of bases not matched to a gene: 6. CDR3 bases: TGTGCCAGCACCCCAGGGGGCTGGTACGAGCAGTACTTC. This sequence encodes CASTPGGWYEQYF.

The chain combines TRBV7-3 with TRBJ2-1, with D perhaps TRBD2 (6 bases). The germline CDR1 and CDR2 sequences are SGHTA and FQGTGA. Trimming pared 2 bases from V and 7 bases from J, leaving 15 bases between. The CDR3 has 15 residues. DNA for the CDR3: TGTGCCAGCAGCTTAGAGGGGCTAGCGATTAATGAGCAGTTCTTC. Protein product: CASSLEGLAINEQFF.

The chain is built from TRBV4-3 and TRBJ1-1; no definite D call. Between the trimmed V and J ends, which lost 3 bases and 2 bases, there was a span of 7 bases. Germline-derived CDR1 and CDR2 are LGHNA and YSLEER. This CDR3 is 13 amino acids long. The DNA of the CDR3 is TGCGCCAGCAGCCACGTTAGTAACACTGAAGCTTTCTTT. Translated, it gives CASSHVSNTEAFF.

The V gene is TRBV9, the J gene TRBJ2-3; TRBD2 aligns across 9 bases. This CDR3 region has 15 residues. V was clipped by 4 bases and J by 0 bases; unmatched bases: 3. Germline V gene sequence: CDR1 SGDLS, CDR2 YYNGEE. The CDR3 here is CASSPSGGSTDTQYF. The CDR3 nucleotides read TGTGCCAGCAGCCCAAGCGGGGGGAGCACAGATACGCAGTATTTT.

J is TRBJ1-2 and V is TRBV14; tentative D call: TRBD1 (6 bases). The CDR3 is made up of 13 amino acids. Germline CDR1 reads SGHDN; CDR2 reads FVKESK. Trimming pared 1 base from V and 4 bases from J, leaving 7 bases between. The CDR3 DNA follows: TGTGCCAGCAGCCAAGGGACAGTCTATGGCTACACCTTC. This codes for CASSQGTVYGYTF.

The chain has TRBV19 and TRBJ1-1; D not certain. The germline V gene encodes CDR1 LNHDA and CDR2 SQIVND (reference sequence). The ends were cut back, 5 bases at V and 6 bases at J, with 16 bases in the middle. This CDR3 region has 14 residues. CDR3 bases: TGTGCCAGTAGTTTCCGGACGCCTCAAGCTGAAGCTTTCTTT. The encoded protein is CASSFRTPQAEAFF. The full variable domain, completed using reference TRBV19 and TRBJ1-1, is DGGITQSPKYLFRKEGQNVTLSCEQNLNHDAMYWYRQDPGQGLRLIYYSQIVNDFQKGDIAEGYSVSREKKESFPLTVTSAQKNPTAFYLCASSFRTPQAEAFFGQGTRLTVV.

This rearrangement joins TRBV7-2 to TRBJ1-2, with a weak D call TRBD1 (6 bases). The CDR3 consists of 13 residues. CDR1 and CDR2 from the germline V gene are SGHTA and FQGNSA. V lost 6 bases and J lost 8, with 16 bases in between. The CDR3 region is CASRLRDKGGYTF. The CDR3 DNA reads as TGTGCCAGCAGACTTAGGGACAAGGGGGGCTACACCTTC.

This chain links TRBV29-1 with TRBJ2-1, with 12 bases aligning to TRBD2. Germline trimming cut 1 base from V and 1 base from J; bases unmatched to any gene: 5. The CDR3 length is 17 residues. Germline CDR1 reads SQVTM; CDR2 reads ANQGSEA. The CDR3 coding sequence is TGCAGCGTTGAAGGACTAGCGGGAGTTAGTTCCTACAATGAGCAGTTCTTC. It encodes CSVEGLAGVSSYNEQFF.

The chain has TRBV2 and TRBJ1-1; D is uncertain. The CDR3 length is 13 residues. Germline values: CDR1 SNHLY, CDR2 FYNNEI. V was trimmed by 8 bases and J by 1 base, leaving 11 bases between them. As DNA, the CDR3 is TGTGCCAGCGAGTGGGAGAGGAACACTGAAGCTTTCTTT. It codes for CASEWERNTEAFF. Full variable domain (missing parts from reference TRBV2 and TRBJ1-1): EPEVTQTPSHQVTQMGQEVILRCVPISNHLYFYWYRQILGQKVEFLVSFYNNEISEKSEIFDDQFSVERPDGSNFTLKIRSTKLEDSAMYFCASEWERNTEAFFGQGTRLTVV.

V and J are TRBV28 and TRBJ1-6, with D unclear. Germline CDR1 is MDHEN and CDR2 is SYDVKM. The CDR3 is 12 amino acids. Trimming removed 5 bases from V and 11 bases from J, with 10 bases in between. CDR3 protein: CASSLISTPLHF. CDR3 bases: TGTGCCAGCAGTCTTATCAGCACACCCCTCCACTTT.

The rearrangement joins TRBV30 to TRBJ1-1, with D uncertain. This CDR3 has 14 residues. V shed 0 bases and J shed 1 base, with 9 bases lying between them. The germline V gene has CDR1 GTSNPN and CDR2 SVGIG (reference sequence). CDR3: CAWSVLTGNTEAFF. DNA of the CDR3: TGTGCCTGGAGTGTACTTACGGGGAACACTGAAGCTTTCTTT. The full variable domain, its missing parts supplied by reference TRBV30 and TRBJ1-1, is SQTIHQWPATLVQPVGSPLSLECTVEGTSNPNLYWYRQAAGRGLQLLFYSVGIGQISSEVPQNLSASRPQDRQFILSSKKLLLSDSGFYLCAWSVLTGNTEAFFGQGTRLTVV.

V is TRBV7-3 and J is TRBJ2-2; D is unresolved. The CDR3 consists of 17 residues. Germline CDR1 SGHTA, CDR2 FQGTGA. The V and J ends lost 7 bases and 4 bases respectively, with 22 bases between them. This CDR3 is CASNGDETRRSTGELFF. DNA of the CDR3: TGTGCCAGCAACGGAGATGAGACCCGGCGAAGCACCGGGGAGCTGTTTTTT.